This entry features one T cell receptor (beta chain) sequence. The CDR3 extends over 12 amino acids. Deletions cut 2 bases from V and 7 bases from J, with 8 bases between. Germline V gene sequence: CDR1 LGHDT, CDR2 YNNKEL (reference sequence). These data come from a study of blood T cell repertoires in COVID-19. For the study at large: The origin of the acute and convalescent COVID-19 samples was the United States, Italy and Spain.

Original processing methods: Estimated nucleated cell counts came from reference gene primer amplification. Sequenced by immunoSEQ multiplex PCR; TCRdb stores in-frame clones only, minus some. The DNA was the basis for D and trimming; V, J and clone size are from that table. Of 250,000 to 300,000 clones in the sample, 70% to 90% were seen once. The source material was peripheral blood. This TCR was sampled from a woman between 65 and 79 years old with acute or convalescent COVID-19. The genes are TRBV3-1 (or the pseudogene TRBV3-2) and TRBJ1-1, with a tentative D call TRBD1 (6 bases). The CDR3 here is CASSQRGFEAFF. The CDR3 DNA is TGTGCCAGCAGCCAAAGGGGGTTTGAAGCTTTCTTT.